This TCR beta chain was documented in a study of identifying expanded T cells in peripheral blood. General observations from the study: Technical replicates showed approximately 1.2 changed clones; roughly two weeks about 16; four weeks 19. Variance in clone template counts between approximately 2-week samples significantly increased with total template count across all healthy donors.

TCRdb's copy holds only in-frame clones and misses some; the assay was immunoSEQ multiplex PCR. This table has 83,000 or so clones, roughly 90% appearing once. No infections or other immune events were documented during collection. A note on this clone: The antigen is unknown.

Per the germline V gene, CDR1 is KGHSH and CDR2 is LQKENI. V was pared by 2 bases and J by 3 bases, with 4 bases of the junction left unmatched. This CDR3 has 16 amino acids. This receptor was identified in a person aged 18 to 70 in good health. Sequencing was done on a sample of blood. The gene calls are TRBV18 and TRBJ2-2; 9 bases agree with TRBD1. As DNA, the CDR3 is TGTGCCAGCTCACCAATCGGACAGGGGTACACCGGGGAGCTGTTTTTT. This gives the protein CASSPIGQGYTGELFF.